This T cell receptor beta chain was obtained from a study of OX40 agonist ivuxolimab in advanced cancers. V was clipped by 8 bases and J by 1 base, with 11 bases between them. Germline V gene lookup returns CDR1 SEHNR and CDR2 FQNEAQ (reference sequence). The length of the CDR3 is 13 residues. Profiled with immunoSEQ multiplex PCR; TCRdb holds only in-frame clones, not every one. The sample holds fewer than 45,000 clones; around 89% are singletons and the top ten take roughly 0.55%. The chain uses TRBV7-9 and TRBJ1-1; the D is unclear. This clonotype was sampled from an adult with an advanced solid tumor such as melanoma, head and neck, liver or kidney cancer. The source was CD4+ or CD8+ T cells sorted from blood, collected in a trial of the OX40 agonist ivuxolimab. CDR3 sequence (DNA): TGTGCCAGCGACCCGTCGGGGAACACTGAAGCTTTCTTT. Amino acid sequence: CASDPSGNTEAFF.